The next 19 T cell receptor beta chains were all read from a single sample in a study of control samples from healthy donors and cancer patients. Only in-frame clones appear in the TCRdb table, and some are missing; sequencing was by immunoSEQ multiplex PCR. This sample has 140,000 or so clones, with 75% to 95% found just once. The material sequenced was blood. Receptor source: a man aged 25-45 years in good health.

The V and J genes are TRBV6-5 and TRBJ1-6; 9 bases are shared with TRBD1. The ends lost 6 bases at V and 9 bases at J; junction bases unmatched: 6. CDR3 size: 14 residues. The germline V gene has CDR1 MNHEY and CDR2 SVGAGI. The DNA for the CDR3 is TGTGCCAGCAGCAACAGGGGGCCAGGTTCACCCCTCCACTTT. It encodes CASSNRGPGSPLHF.

This chain links TRBV12-3 or TRBV12-4 with TRBJ2-1; 8 positions match TRBD1. The CDR3 is 13 amino acids. Trimming at V came to 4 bases and at J to 8 bases, leaving 4 bases not matched to a gene. The CDR3 DNA reads as TGTGCCAGCAGTTCCCCACAGGGGGATGAGCAGTTCTTC. Protein: CASSSPQGDEQFF.

This clone was seen only once. The V and J genes are TRBV10-3 and TRBJ1-2; D remains unclear. Looked up from germline, CDR1 is ENHRY and CDR2 is SYGVKD. The CDR3 is 14 amino acids. Trimming shortened V by 0 bases and J by 4 bases, and 9 bases separated the two germline ends. The CDR3 is CAISESLVSYGYTF. DNA for the CDR3: TGTGCCATCAGTGAGTCATTGGTTTCCTATGGCTACACCTTC.

The chain couples TRBV7-7 to TRBJ2-5; the D call may be TRBD1 or TRBD2 (6 bases each). Germline values: CDR1 SSHAT, CDR2 FNYEAQ (reference sequence). The CDR3 extends over 15 amino acids. The ends were cut back, 1 base at V and 1 base at J, with 10 bases in the middle. The CDR3 DNA reads as TGTGCCAGCAGCTTAGTAGCGGACAGCCAAGAGACCCAGTACTTC. It specifies CASSLVADSQETQYF.

Only one count was recorded for this clone. This chain joins TRBV30 and TRBJ2-7; D unclear. Germline V gene sequence: CDR1 GTSNPN, CDR2 SVGIG (reference sequence). This CDR3 comprises 12 residues. The V gene lost 2 bases and the J gene lost 1 base, with 6 bases spanning the gap. CDR3 protein: CAWSLSSYEQYF. In DNA, the CDR3 is TGTGCCTGGAGTCTCTCGTCCTACGAGCAGTACTTC.

The chain uses TRBV4-2 and TRBJ1-3; D may be TRBD1 (6 bases). The ends were cut back, 1 base at V and 1 base at J, with 11 bases in the middle. Germline loops: CDR1 LGHNA, CDR2 YNFKEQ. The CDR3 sequence is 16 residues long. The CDR3 region is CASSQGLGGSGNTIYF. CDR3 bases: TGTGCCAGCAGCCAAGGTTTAGGGGGATCTGGAAACACCATATATTTT.

This chain uses TRBV30 with TRBJ1-5, with D unresolved. Germline CDR1 GTSNPN, CDR2 SVGIG (reference sequence). This CDR3 contains 14 residues. Trimming removed 0 bases at V and 7 bases at J, with 13 bases between. CDR3 sequence (DNA): TGTGCCTGGAGTGTACCCGGGGTCAACCAGCCCCAGCATTTT. This encodes CAWSVPGVNQPQHF.

The chain couples TRBV19 to TRBJ1-4, with TRBD1 identical over 12 bases. Germline trimming cut 5 bases from V and 8 bases from J; bases unmatched to any gene: 3. There are 14 residues in the CDR3. Germline V lookup: CDR1 LNHDA, CDR2 SQIVND (reference sequence). The CDR3 is CASSPGTGGEKLFF. The CDR3 nucleotides are TGTGCCAGTAGTCCCGGGACAGGGGGCGAAAAACTGTTTTTT.

The genes are TRBV29-1 and TRBJ1-2; perhaps TRBD1 as D (5 bases). The CDR3 is made up of 12 amino acids. Deletions cut 5 bases from V and 3 bases from J, with 10 bases between. The germline gives CDR1 SQVTM, CDR2 ANQGSEA. The DNA for the CDR3 is TGCAGCGTTCAACCGGGGCACTATGGCTACACCTTC. Translated: CSVQPGHYGYTF.

The chain couples TRBV11-3 to TRBJ1-3, with 10 bases matching TRBD1. The V segment lost 5 bases and the J segment 4 bases; nucleotides outside the gene matches: 11. CDR1 and CDR2 from the germline V gene are SGHNT and YENEEA. CDR3 length equals 17 residues. This CDR3 reads CASSQGDRGREGNTIYF. In DNA, the CDR3 is TGTGCCAGCAGCCAAGGGGACAGGGGCCGCGAGGGAAACACCATATATTTT. The whole variable domain, filled in from reference TRBV11-3 and TRBJ1-3, reads EAGVVQSPRYKIIEKKQPVAFWCNPISGHNTLYWYLQNLGQGPELLIRYENEEAVDDSQLPKDRFSAERLKGVDSTLKIQPAELGDSAVYLCASSQGDRGREGNTIYFGEGSWLTVV.

CDR3 protein: CASRRTGVVSNQPQHF. CDR3 sequence (DNA): TGTGCCAGCAGGAGGACAGGGGTCGTAAGCAATCAGCCCCAGCATTTT. J is TRBJ1-5 and V is TRBV28; 9 bases agree with TRBD1. Trimming took 6 bases from V and 1 from J; bases not matched to a gene: 7. Germline loops: CDR1 MDHEN, CDR2 SYDVKM. The CDR3 runs 16 residues.

The chain links TRBV5-1 to TRBJ2-3; 7 nucleotides agree with TRBD1. CDR1 is SGHRS, CDR2 YFSETQ, per germline. The trim removed 0 bases at V and 4 bases at J, leaving 5 bases unmatched. The CDR3 totals 15 residues. CDR3 amino acids: CASSLDGTESDTQYF. CDR3 sequence (DNA): TGCGCCAGCAGCTTGGATGGGACAGAATCAGATACGCAGTATTTT.

The rearrangement links TRBV10-1 to TRBJ2-1; TRBD1 matches at 10 bases. Germline assignment: CDR1 WNHNN and CDR2 SYGVQD (reference sequence). The J segment lost 6 bases and the V segment lost 0 bases, leaving 8 bases of the junction unmatched. The CDR3 runs 17 residues. The CDR3 reads CASSESTPGQGVNEQFF. The CDR3 DNA sequence: TGCGCCAGCAGTGAGTCGACTCCAGGACAGGGGGTCAATGAGCAGTTCTTC.

The chain carries TRBV24-1 and TRBJ2-1, with a weak D call TRBD1 (5 bases). The CDR3 extends over 14 amino acids. CDR1 is KGHDR and CDR2 is SFDVKD in the germline V gene. Trimming removed 3 bases at V and 3 bases at J, with 8 bases between. The CDR3 reads CATSDGAIYNEQFF. In DNA, the CDR3 is TGTGCCACCAGTGATGGGGCTATCTACAATGAGCAGTTCTTC.

V usage is TRBV27 and J usage is TRBJ1-2; TRBD1 matches at 8 bases. The CDR3 has 15 residues. From germline, CDR1 is MNHEY and CDR2 SMNVEV (reference sequence). The V gene end was trimmed by 6 bases and the J gene end by 3 bases; junction bases not matched to a gene: 9. In DNA, the CDR3 is TGTGCCAGCAGAATTACCAGGGGGCAATACTATGGCTACACCTTC. It codes for CASRITRGQYYGYTF.

This clone was seen a single time. The rearrangement joins TRBV11-2 to TRBJ2-1; D is undetermined. V lost 0 bases, J lost 6 bases, and 12 bases lay in between. Germline CDR1 reads SGHAT; CDR2 reads FQNNGV. The CDR3 extends over 15 amino acids. The CDR3 region is CASSLEVLVRNEQFF. The CDR3 nucleotides are TGTGCCAGCAGCTTAGAAGTGCTAGTGCGCAATGAGCAGTTCTTC.

The J gene is TRBJ2-7, the V gene TRBV6-5, with 10 bases matching TRBD1. Germline V gene data show CDR1 as MNHEY and CDR2 as SVGAGI. J gave up 2 bases and V 6 bases, and 4 bases lay outside the gene matches. The length of the CDR3 is 14 residues. The CDR3 DNA is TGTGCCAGCAGATCGGACAGGGGGGCCTACGAGCAGTACTTC. Protein: CASRSDRGAYEQYF.

This rearrangement joins TRBV2 to TRBJ1-1, with a weak D call TRBD1 (5 bases). Germline CDR1 SNHLY, CDR2 FYNNEI. Trimming removed 4 bases from V and 0 bases from J, with 9 bases in between. This CDR3 is built from 14 residues. CDR3 in amino acids: CASSGRGMNTEAFF. DNA for the CDR3: TGTGCCAGCAGTGGTCGGGGGATGAACACTGAAGCTTTCTTT.

The chain couples TRBV7-8 to TRBJ2-1; D gene uncertain. The CDR3 sequence is 16 residues long. Germline lookup yields CDR1 SGHVS and CDR2 FQNEAQ. Trimming removed 4 bases from V and 3 bases from J, with 16 bases in between. CDR3 DNA: TGTGCCAGCAGCTCAGGAGCCGGGCGGAACTACAATGAGCAGTTCTTC. Its translation is CASSSGAGRNYNEQFF.